The T cell receptor (beta chain) described here comes from a study of shared clonotypes between healthy human individuals. Study-wide findings and caveats: Non-shared clonotypes displayed generation probabilities falling below those of clonotypes present in all four donors. Sequencing depth was expected to affect clonotype sharing among donors.

Methods used by the authors: ImmunoSEQ only sent back junction sequences with no quality scores, so filtering was done differently. Clones were read by immunoSEQ multiplex PCR, and TCRdb kept only the in-frame ones, dropping some. The V and J calls and the clone size are those of that table, but D and trimming were determined from the DNA. The profile covers about 1 million clones, with 60% to 80% appearing a single time and over 1.3% taken by the ten largest. The V gene end was trimmed by 4 bases and the J gene end by 1 base; junction bases not matched to a gene: 4. Germline lookup yields CDR1 SGHRS and CDR2 YFSETQ. This CDR3 is 15 amino acids long. Worth noting for this clone: Its antigen is as yet unknown. This specimen includes other DNA sequences encoding the same CDR3.

V usage is TRBV5-1 and J usage is TRBJ2-2; 7 nucleotides match TRBD1. Specimen: memory CD4+ T cells sorted from blood. Subset described: CD45RA-negative fraction. The sequence came from a man younger than 35 in good health. CDR3 nucleotide sequence: TGCGCCAGCAGCACAGGGACAGAGAACACCGGGGAGCTGTTTTTT. Translating it yields CASSTGTENTGELFF. The full variable domain, its missing parts supplied by reference TRBV5-1 and TRBJ2-2, is KAGVTQTPRYLIKTRGQQVTLSCSPISGHRSVSWYQQTPGQGLQFLFEYFSETQRNKGNFPGRFSGRQFSNSRSEMNVSTLELGDSALYLCASSTGTENTGELFFGEGSRLTVL.